These 20 T cell receptor beta chains share one sample of origin, sequenced in a study of blood T cells in healthy people across ages. Alongside a J-beta primer mix, a sample-barcoded 5' primer served in a second PCR lasting roughly 6 to 11 cycles. TCRdb re-analysed the 5' RACE reads in MiXCR, keeping a single row per CDR3 protein. Of about 1.8 million distinct CDR3 sequences in the sample, about 50% were seen once. Sequenced material: blood. The source is a woman aged 40-49 years in good health.

V is TRBV13 and J is TRBJ1-5; D might be TRBD1 (5 bases). V lost 0 bases and J 4 bases, leaving 13 bases between the germline ends. CDR1 and CDR2 from the germline V gene are PRHDT and FYEKMQ (reference sequence). The CDR3 contains 16 residues. This chain's CDR3 is CASSLGQGSWNQPQHF. The CDR3, as DNA: TGTGCCAGCAGCTTAGGCCAGGGTTCGTGGAATCAGCCCCAGCATTTT.

V and J are TRBV6-5 and TRBJ2-5, with D uncertain. The CDR3 is 14 residues long. V was cut by 6 bases and J by 2 bases, with 13 bases left in between. In germline, CDR1 is MNHEY, CDR2 SVGAGI. The CDR3 spells CASRLDGKQETQYF. The DNA of the CDR3 is TGTGCCAGCAGATTGGACGGAAAACAAGAGACCCAGTACTTC.

This clonotype has a handful of counts. The V and J genes are TRBV5-6 and TRBJ2-7; tentatively, D is TRBD1 or TRBD2 (5 bases each). Germline V gene data show CDR1 as SGHDT and CDR2 as YYEEEE. This CDR3 has 14 amino acids. V dropped 4 bases and J dropped 2 bases, with 13 bases sitting between them. CDR3 in DNA: TGTGCCAGCAGCGGGGACCCGATGGCCTACGAGCAGTACTTC. Amino acid sequence: CASSGDPMAYEQYF.

The chain recombines TRBV5-1 with TRBJ1-4; no firm D call. Trimming shortened V by 3 bases and J by 4 bases, and 13 bases separated the two germline ends. CDR3 length: 15 amino acids. Germline assignment: CDR1 SGHRS and CDR2 YFSETQ. The CDR3 sequence is CASSSGRSGNEKLFF. The CDR3, as DNA: TGCGCCAGCAGCTCCGGTCGGTCCGGTAATGAAAAACTGTTTTTT.

This clonotype appeared a single time. The V and J genes are TRBV20-1 and TRBJ2-1; D is perhaps TRBD2 (5 bases). CDR3 length: 11 amino acids. Germline loops: CDR1 DFQATT, CDR2 SNEGSKA (reference sequence). The V gene lost 6 bases and the J gene lost 10 bases, with 13 bases spanning the gap. CDR3: CSAAAGYEQFF. The CDR3 nucleotides read TGCAGTGCCGCCGCGGGCTACGAGCAGTTCTTC.

This clonotype was seen more than once but under ten times. The CDR3 protein is CASSLLGRDLDTQYF. CDR3 coding DNA: TGCGCCAGCAGCTTGCTGGGCAGGGATTTAGATACGCAGTATTTT. The chain uses TRBV5-1 and TRBJ2-3, with a weak D call TRBD1 (5 bases). The germline V and J ends were trimmed by 1 base and 5 bases, with 14 bases remaining between them. In germline, CDR1 is SGHRS, CDR2 YFSETQ. This CDR3 has 15 amino acids.

This clonotype was counted a few times. The chain uses TRBV7-2 and TRBJ2-3, with unresolved D. The CDR3 has 17 amino acids. The ends were cut back, 1 base at V and 0 bases at J, with 14 bases in the middle. Germline CDR1 and CDR2: SGHTA and FQGNSA. The DNA for the CDR3 is TGTGCCAGCAGCTTAGTGCCCGGACCCTCAAGCACAGATACGCAGTATTTT. Protein product: CASSLVPGPSSTDTQYF. The full variable domain, with the rest looked up from reference TRBV7-2 and TRBJ2-3, is GAGVSQSPSNKVTEKGKDVELRCDPISGHTALYWYRQSLGQGLEFLIYFQGNSAPDKSGLPSDRFSAERTGGSVSTLTIQRTQQEDSAVYLCASSLVPGPSSTDTQYFGPGTRLTVL.

V usage is TRBV28 and J usage is TRBJ2-1; a weak D match, TRBD1 (6 bases). In germline, CDR1 is MDHEN, CDR2 SYDVKM. This CDR3 has 14 amino acids. Between the trimmed V and J ends, which lost 1 base and 5 bases, there was a span of 9 bases. CDR3 nucleotide sequence: TGTGCCAGCAGTTTATCCGAGGGGGACAATGAGCAGTTCTTC. It is translated as CASSLSEGDNEQFF.

This chain joins TRBV7-2 and TRBJ2-5, with TRBD2 as a possible D gene (5 bases). Trimming cost V 5 bases and J 5 bases, with 12 bases left between them. The length of the CDR3 is 13 residues. Germline V CDR1 and CDR2: SGHTA, FQGNSA. CDR3 sequence reads: CASSVGRRETQYF. CDR3 bases: TGTGCCAGCAGCGTAGGGCGGAGGGAGACCCAGTACTTC. The entire variable domain, with the rest obtained from reference TRBV7-2 and TRBJ2-5, is as follows: GAGVSQSPSNKVTEKGKDVELRCDPISGHTALYWYRQSLGQGLEFLIYFQGNSAPDKSGLPSDRFSAERTGGSVSTLTIQRTQQEDSAVYLCASSVGRRETQYFGPGTRLLVL.

The chain carries TRBV12-3 or TRBV12-4 and TRBJ2-3; D gene unclear. The CDR3 runs to 15 residues. Trimming cost V 8 bases and J 3 bases, with 18 bases left between them. The CDR3 nucleotides are TGTGCCAGCCAGGAGTGGGCGGCGGCTACAGATACGCAGTATTTT. Protein product: CASQEWAAATDTQYF.

This chain connects TRBV4-1 to TRBJ1-1; 9 bases are shared with TRBD1. This CDR3 has 15 amino acids. Unmatched junction bases numbered 3, after V lost 3 bases and J lost 1 base. Germline CDR1 and CDR2: MGHRA and YSYEKL. CDR3 bases: TGCGCCAGCAGCCAGGGGACAGGGACGAACACTGAAGCTTTCTTT. Translation: CASSQGTGTNTEAFF.

Here the CDR3 DNA reads TGTGCCAGCAGCTTAGGCATCGACAGGGTAACCTACGAGCAGTACTTC. Translating it yields CASSLGIDRVTYEQYF. J is TRBJ2-7 and V is TRBV7-2; TRBD1 agrees at 7 bases. This CDR3 has 16 amino acids. Trimming took 1 base from V and 2 from J; bases not matched to a gene: 8. Germline CDR1 SGHTA, CDR2 FQGNSA. Full variable domain (missing parts from reference TRBV7-2 and TRBJ2-7): GAGVSQSPSNKVTEKGKDVELRCDPISGHTALYWYRQSLGQGLEFLIYFQGNSAPDKSGLPSDRFSAERTGGSVSTLTIQRTQQEDSAVYLCASSLGIDRVTYEQYFGPGTRLTVT.

The V call is TRBV20-1, the J call TRBJ2-6, with 7 positions matching TRBD1. CDR3 length: 15 residues. With 2 bases clipped from V and 4 bases from J, the junction kept 5 bases outside the gene matches. The germline CDR1 and CDR2 sequences are DFQATT and SNEGSKA (reference sequence). CDR3 amino acids: CSARKQGTGANVLTF. CDR3 bases: TGCAGTGCTAGAAAACAGGGGACCGGGGCCAACGTCCTGACTTTC.

V usage is TRBV7-9 and J usage is TRBJ2-7, with a weak D call TRBD1 (6 bases). This CDR3 has 11 amino acids. Germline-derived CDR1 and CDR2 are SEHNR and FQNEAQ (reference sequence). Trimming left V 5 bases short and J 8 bases short, with 10 bases between. The CDR3 region is CASSPDSQQYF. For the CDR3, the DNA is TGTGCCAGCAGCCCGGACAGCCAGCAGTACTTC. Full variable domain (remainder filled in from reference TRBV7-9 and TRBJ2-7): DTGVSQNPRHKITKRGQNVTFRCDPISEHNRLYWYRQTLGQGPEFLTYFQNEAQLEKSRLLSDRFSAERPKGSFSTLEIQRTEQGDSAMYLCASSPDSQQYFGPGTRLTVT.

The V gene is TRBV9, the J gene TRBJ1-1; the D is unclear. This CDR3 comprises 15 residues. V was trimmed by 2 bases and J by 0 bases, leaving 11 bases between them. Germline assignment: CDR1 SGDLS and CDR2 YYNGEE. Here the CDR3 DNA reads TGTGCCAGCAGCGTGAGCCCCAGATTGAACACTGAAGCTTTCTTT. This codes for CASSVSPRLNTEAFF. The variable domain in full, completed from reference TRBV9 and TRBJ1-1, reads DSGVTQTPKHLITATGQRVTLRCSPRSGDLSVYWYQQSLDQGLQFLIQYYNGEERAKGNILERFSAQQFPDLHSELNLSSLELGDSALYFCASSVSPRLNTEAFFGQGTRLTVV.

The chain links TRBV20-1 to TRBJ2-1, with TRBD2 identical over 10 bases. Trimming cost V 6 bases and J 7 bases; bases outside gene matches: 6. This CDR3 has 13 amino acids. CDR1 and CDR2 (germline): DFQATT, SNEGSKA (reference sequence). As DNA, the CDR3 is TGCAGTGCGGTTAGCGGGGGGCCGAATGAGCAGTTCTTC. Translation: CSAVSGGPNEQFF.

The chain is built from TRBV28 and TRBJ2-7; 7 bases agree with TRBD1. This CDR3 spans 13 amino acids. V gave up 6 bases and J gave up 6 bases; unmatched junction bases: 8. Germline-derived CDR1 and CDR2 are MDHEN and SYDVKM. The CDR3 region has the DNA TGTGCCAGCAGCGCCCGGGACAGCGCCGAGCAGTACTTC. Amino acid sequence: CASSARDSAEQYF.

The chain uses TRBV24-1 and TRBJ2-1; TRBD1 matches 7 bases. Germline V lookup: CDR1 KGHDR, CDR2 SFDVKD. The CDR3 sequence is 16 residues long. The J segment lost 3 bases and the V segment lost 0 bases, leaving 4 bases of the junction unmatched. CDR3 in amino acids: CATSDLKGARYNEQFF. The CDR3 coding sequence is TGTGCCACCAGTGATTTGAAGGGGGCTCGCTACAATGAGCAGTTCTTC.

This rearrangement joins TRBV28 to TRBJ2-7; a weak D match, TRBD1 (6 bases). V was pared by 6 bases and J by 2 bases, with 20 bases between. The CDR3 is 16 residues long. The germline gives CDR1 MDHEN, CDR2 SYDVKM. This CDR3 is CASSPHGQLGPYEQYF. The CDR3 DNA follows: TGTGCCAGCAGCCCACATGGACAGCTGGGGCCCTACGAGCAGTACTTC.

There are many counts of this clonotype. This chain joins TRBV29-1 and TRBJ2-3; 10 bases fit TRBD2. The junction had 4 bases not matched to a gene; V was cut back by 4 bases and J by 0 bases. Germline values: CDR1 SQVTM, CDR2 ANQGSEA. This CDR3 comprises 15 residues. The DNA of the CDR3 is TGCAGCGTTGGCCTAGCGGGGGCTAGCACAGATACGCAGTATTTT. Its translation is CSVGLAGASTDTQYF.